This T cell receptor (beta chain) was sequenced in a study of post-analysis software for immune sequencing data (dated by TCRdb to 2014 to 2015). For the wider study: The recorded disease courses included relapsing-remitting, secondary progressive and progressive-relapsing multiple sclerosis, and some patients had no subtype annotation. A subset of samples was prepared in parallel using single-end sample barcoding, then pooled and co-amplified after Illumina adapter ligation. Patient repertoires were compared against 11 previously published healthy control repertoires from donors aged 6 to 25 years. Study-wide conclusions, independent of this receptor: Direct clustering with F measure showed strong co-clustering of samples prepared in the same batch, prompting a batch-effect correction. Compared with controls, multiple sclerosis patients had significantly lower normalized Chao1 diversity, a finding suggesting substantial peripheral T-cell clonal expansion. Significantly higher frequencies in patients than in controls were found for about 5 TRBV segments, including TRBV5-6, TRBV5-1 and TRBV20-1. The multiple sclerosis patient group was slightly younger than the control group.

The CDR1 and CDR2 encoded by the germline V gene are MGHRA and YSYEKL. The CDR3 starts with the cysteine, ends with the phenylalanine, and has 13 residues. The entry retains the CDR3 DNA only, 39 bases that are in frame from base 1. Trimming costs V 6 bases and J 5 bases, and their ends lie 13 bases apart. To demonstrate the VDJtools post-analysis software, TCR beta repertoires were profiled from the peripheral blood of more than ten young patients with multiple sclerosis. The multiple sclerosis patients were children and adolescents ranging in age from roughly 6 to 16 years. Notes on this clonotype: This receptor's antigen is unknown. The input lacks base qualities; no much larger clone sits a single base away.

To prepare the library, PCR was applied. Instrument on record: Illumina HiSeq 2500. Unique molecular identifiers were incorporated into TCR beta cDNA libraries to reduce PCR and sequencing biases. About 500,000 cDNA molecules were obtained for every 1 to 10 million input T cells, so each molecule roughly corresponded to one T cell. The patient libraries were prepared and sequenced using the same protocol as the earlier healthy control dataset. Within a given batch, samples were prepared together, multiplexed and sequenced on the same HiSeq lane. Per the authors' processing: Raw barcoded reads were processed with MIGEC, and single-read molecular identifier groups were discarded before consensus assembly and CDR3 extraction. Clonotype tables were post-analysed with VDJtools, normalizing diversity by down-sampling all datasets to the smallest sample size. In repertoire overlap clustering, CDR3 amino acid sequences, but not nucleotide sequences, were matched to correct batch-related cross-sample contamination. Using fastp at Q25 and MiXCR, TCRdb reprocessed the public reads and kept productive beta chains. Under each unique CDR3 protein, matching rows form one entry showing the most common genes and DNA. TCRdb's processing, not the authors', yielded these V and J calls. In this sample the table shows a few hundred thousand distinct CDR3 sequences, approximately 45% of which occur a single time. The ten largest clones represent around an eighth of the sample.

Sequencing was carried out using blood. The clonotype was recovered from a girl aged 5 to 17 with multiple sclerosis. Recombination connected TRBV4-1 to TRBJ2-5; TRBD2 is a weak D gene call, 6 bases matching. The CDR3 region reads CASSRGTAETQYF. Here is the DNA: TGCGCCAGCAGTCGCGGGACGGCGGAGACCCAGTACTTC.